The 23 T cell receptor beta chains below come from one sample, sequenced in a study of cytomegalovirus exposure and HLA in healthy donors. A multiplex PCR was run with 60 Vbeta primers and 13 Jbeta primers. Libraries were prepared by immunoSEQ multiplex PCR; TCRdb keeps only in-frame clonotypes and omits some of them. The repertoire has 55,000 to 80,000 clones, approximately 81% of them found once; the top ten carry just under 3%. What was sequenced was PBMCs. These receptors originate from a woman in her twenties or thirties in good health and CMV-seronegative.

CDR3 nucleotide sequence: TGTGCCAGTAGTACAAGCCGACAGGGGGCGGTTTCTGGTAATTCACCCCTCCACTTT. This codes for CASSTSRQGAVSGNSPLHF. This chain connects TRBV19 to TRBJ1-6; 10 bases line up with TRBD1. The V segment lost 4 bases and the J segment 6 bases; nucleotides outside the gene matches: 15. CDR3 length equals 19 residues. The germline gives CDR1 LNHDA, CDR2 SQIVND (reference sequence).

This chain connects TRBV11-3 to TRBJ1-6, with D unresolved. There are 17 residues in the CDR3. Germline V gene lookup returns CDR1 SGHNT and CDR2 YENEEA. V shed 3 bases and J shed 7 bases, with 19 bases lying between them. Here the CDR3 DNA reads TGTGCCAGCAGCTTCGCAAGCGTCGCTGTTTTGAATTCACCCCTCCACTTT. Translated, it gives CASSFASVAVLNSPLHF.

This chain joins TRBV6-5 and TRBJ2-6; D is possibly TRBD2 (5 bases). V lost 7 bases to trimming and J lost 0 bases, with 10 bases between them. The CDR3 runs to 15 residues. Germline CDR1 and CDR2: MNHEY and SVGAGI. The CDR3 nucleotides read TGTGCCAGCAACAGTGGAGGCTCTGGGGCCAACGTCCTGACTTTC. It encodes CASNSGGSGANVLTF.

The gene calls are TRBV6-4 and TRBJ2-1, with 10 nucleotides matching TRBD2. This CDR3 spans 15 amino acids. V lost 6 bases to trimming and J lost 3 bases; unmatched junction nucleotides: 5. Germline assignment: CDR1 MRHNA and CDR2 SNTAGT. The CDR3 reads CASSSTSGDYNEQFF. The DNA of the CDR3 is TGTGCCAGCAGCTCCACTAGCGGGGACTACAATGAGCAGTTCTTC.

The chain carries TRBV10-1 and TRBJ1-5; D not certain. CDR3 size: 13 residues. Germline-derived CDR1 and CDR2 are WNHNN and SYGVQD (reference sequence). Trimming left V 6 bases short and J 2 bases short, with 8 bases between. CDR3: CASSAYRNQPQHF. CDR3 coding DNA: TGCGCCAGCAGCGCGTACCGCAATCAGCCCCAGCATTTT.

The chain links TRBV19 to TRBJ2-3; the match to TRBD2 covers 12 bases. The V gene end was trimmed by 6 bases and the J gene end by 2 bases; junction bases not matched to a gene: 3. CDR1 is LNHDA and CDR2 is SQIVND in the germline V gene (reference sequence). CDR3 size: 15 residues. The CDR3, as DNA: TGTGCCAGTAGGAGACTAGCGGGGGACACAGATACGCAGTATTTT. Translating it yields CASRRLAGDTDTQYF. Drawing the rest from reference TRBV19 and TRBJ2-3, the complete variable domain is DGGITQSPKYLFRKEGQNVTLSCEQNLNHDAMYWYRQDPGQGLRLIYYSQIVNDFQKGDIAEGYSVSREKKESFPLTVTSAQKNPTAFYLCASRRLAGDTDTQYFGPGTRLTVL.

The chain recombines TRBV21-1 with TRBJ2-5; the D call TRBD1 from the table was never checked on the DNA. The closer fit of TRBJ2-7 to the DNA end suggests the J call may be wrong. TRBV21-1 is deemed a pseudogene. CDR3 length: 16 residues. CDR3 amino acids: CASRSRDRSVSYEQYF. DNA for the CDR3: TGTGCCAGCCGCAGTCGGGACAGGTCTGTCTCCTACGAGCAGTACTTC.

V is TRBV11-3 and J is TRBJ2-5; D is uncertain. The CDR3 contains 11 residues. V was pared by 0 bases and J by 7 bases, with 3 bases between. The germline gives CDR1 SGHNT, CDR2 YENEEA. CDR3 DNA: TGTGCCAGCAGCTTAGACGGGACCCAGTACTTC. It encodes CASSLDGTQYF.

The chain couples TRBV7-8 to TRBJ2-5; 9 nucleotides align to TRBD2. Trimming removed 0 bases from V and 4 bases from J; junction bases left unmatched: 6. The CDR3 extends over 16 amino acids. Germline CDR1 reads SGHVS; CDR2 reads FQNEAQ. CDR3 nucleotides: TGTGCCAGCAGCTTAGCCCTCGCGGGGGGGCCAGAGACCCAGTACTTC. It codes for CASSLALAGGPETQYF.

The chain has TRBV5-4 and TRBJ2-3, with 7 bases aligning to TRBD2. V was clipped by 3 bases and J by 0 bases; unmatched bases: 7. Germline lookup yields CDR1 SGHNT and CDR2 YYREEE (reference sequence). The CDR3 extends over 16 amino acids. The CDR3 sequence: CASSYSGASSTDTQYF. The CDR3 DNA sequence: TGTGCCAGCAGCTACAGCGGGGCGTCTAGCACAGATACGCAGTATTTT.

The chain uses TRBV11-2 and TRBJ1-5; 8 bases line up with TRBD1. This CDR3 has 16 residues. Germline CDR1 and CDR2: SGHAT and FQNNGV. V was clipped by 3 bases and J by 1 base; unmatched bases: 5. Here the CDR3 reads CASSLFGQGSNQPQHF. CDR3 DNA: TGTGCCAGCAGCTTGTTTGGACAGGGAAGCAATCAGCCCCAGCATTTT.

CDR3 residues: CASSFGGTDTQYF. The CDR3 nucleotides are TGTGCCAGCAGCTTCGGGGGCACAGATACGCAGTATTTT. The J gene is TRBJ2-3, the V gene TRBV7-2, with D possibly TRBD2 on 5 matching bases. Germline lookup yields CDR1 SGHTA and CDR2 FQGNSA. V was clipped by 3 bases and J by 1 base, with 5 bases between them. The CDR3 has 13 residues.

The chain couples TRBV14 to TRBJ2-7, with 10 bases matching TRBD2. Germline CDR1 SGHDN, CDR2 FVKESK. Trimming removed 4 bases from V and 0 bases from J; junction bases left unmatched: 12. The CDR3 consists of 18 residues. CDR3 DNA sequence: TGTGCCAGCAGCCGCGGACTAGCGGAGGGAAGACTCTCCTACGAGCAGTACTTC. Amino acid sequence: CASSRGLAEGRLSYEQYF.

This clone has only a few counts. This CDR3 is CASSPGQSEQYF. As DNA, the CDR3 is TGTGCCAGCAGCCCAGGACAGTCCGAGCAGTACTTC. The V and J genes are TRBV7-9 and TRBJ2-5; tentatively, D is TRBD1 (6 bases). The last part of the DNA fits TRBJ2-7 better; the J call may be wrong. Germline CDR1 SEHNR, CDR2 FQNEAQ (reference sequence). The CDR3 covers 12 residues.

This clone was seen more than once but under ten times. The gene calls are TRBV27 and TRBJ2-7; possibly TRBD1 for D (6 bases). CDR3 length: 15 residues. V lost 3 bases and J lost 0, with 12 bases in between. Germline V gene sequence: CDR1 MNHEY, CDR2 SMNVEV (reference sequence). The CDR3 reads CASSFQDSSSYEQYF. DNA for the CDR3: TGTGCCAGCAGTTTTCAGGACAGTAGCTCCTACGAGCAGTACTTC.

The chain joins TRBV18 to TRBJ2-1; possibly TRBD2 for D (5 bases). This CDR3 region has 15 residues. Germline V gives CDR1 KGHSH, CDR2 LQKENI. V lost 2 bases to trimming and J lost 9 bases, with 17 bases between them. The CDR3, as DNA: TGTGCCAGCTCACCAGCTGCCCCCTTAGGAGGTGAGCAGTTCTTC. Its translation is CASSPAAPLGGEQFF. Combining the CDR3 with reference TRBV18 and TRBJ2-1 gives the whole variable domain NAGVMQNPRHLVRRRGQEARLRCSPMKGHSHVYWYRQLPEEGLKFMVYLQKENIIDESGMPKERFSAEFPKEGPSILRIQQVVRGDSAAYFCASSPAAPLGGEQFFGPGTRLTVL.

This clone appeared a single time. The chain is built from TRBV5-1 and TRBJ2-3; 8 positions agree with TRBD1. V lost 4 bases and J lost 2; bases outside the gene matches: 6. Germline V gene lookup returns CDR1 SGHRS and CDR2 YFSETQ. This CDR3 comprises 15 residues. The CDR3 coding sequence is TGCGCCAGCAGCCGGGACAGGAGATCCACAGATACGCAGTATTTT. As protein: CASSRDRRSTDTQYF.

The rearrangement joins TRBV7-2 to TRBJ1-3; 8 bases are shared with TRBD1. V was pared by 2 bases and J by 4 bases, with 13 bases of the junction left unmatched. From germline, CDR1 is SGHTA and CDR2 FQGNSA. This CDR3 spans 18 amino acids. CDR3 sequence (DNA): TGTGCCAGCAGCTTAAGACTTGCAGGGGGCTTAAAAGGAAACACCATATATTTT. Translated, it gives CASSLRLAGGLKGNTIYF.

V usage is TRBV6-5 and J usage is TRBJ2-1, with 7 nucleotides matching TRBD1. Germline CDR1 reads MNHEY; CDR2 reads SVGAGI. Trimming at V came to 5 bases and at J to 4 bases, leaving 5 bases not matched to a gene. The CDR3 sequence is 14 residues long. For the CDR3, the DNA is TGTGCCAGCAGTAAGGGGACAGTATACAATGAGCAGTTCTTC. It translates to CASSKGTVYNEQFF.

The V gene is TRBV29-1, the J gene TRBJ2-2, with TRBD1 identical over 10 bases. The germline gives CDR1 SQVTM, CDR2 ANQGSEA. This CDR3 contains 12 residues. The CDR3 nucleotides are TGCAGTGACAGGACAGGGGGCGGGGAGCTGTTTTTT. Amino acids: CSDRTGGGELFF.

The rearrangement joins TRBV18 to TRBJ1-2, with D perhaps matching TRBD1 (6 bases). CDR1 KGHSH and CDR2 LQKENI come from the germline V gene. Trimming took 3 bases from V and 6 from J, leaving 11 bases between them. The CDR3 loop spans 13 amino acids. CDR3 sequence: CASSPQGLDGYTF. The CDR3 nucleotides read TGTGCCAGCTCACCTCAGGGGCTCGATGGCTACACCTTC.

This chain's CDR3 is CASYTGLRVYGYTF. CDR3 DNA: TGTGCCAGCTATACAGGGCTCCGGGTCTATGGCTACACCTTC. The chain joins TRBV6-1 to TRBJ1-2; tentatively, D is TRBD1 (6 bases). Germline CDR1 and CDR2: MNHNS and SASEGT. V lost 8 bases, J lost 4 bases, and 17 bases lay in between. This CDR3 region has 14 residues.

With regard to this clone: No DNA is shown, since the ends of the CDR3 on it are uncertain; the CDR3 is the one TCRdb lists. The rearrangement uses TRBV6-1 and TRBJ1-2. The CDR3 spans 15 residues, counting both ends. In germline, CDR1 is MNHNS, CDR2 SASEGT. CDR3 in amino acids: CASSEVGRGAYGHTF.